This T cell receptor (beta chain) was identified in a study of blood T cell repertoires in COVID-19. The CDR3 runs 15 residues. Trimming at V came to 6 bases and at J to 0 bases, leaving 7 bases not matched to a gene. Germline V gene data show CDR1 as MNHEY and CDR2 as SMNVEV (reference sequence). Clones were read by immunoSEQ multiplex PCR, and TCRdb kept only the in-frame ones, dropping some. This sample has around 260,000 clones, with roughly 90% found just once. V is TRBV27 and J is TRBJ2-7; 8 bases line up with TRBD1. This sequence originates from a man between 25 and 39 years old with acute or convalescent COVID-19. The sample was peripheral blood. The CDR3 coding sequence is TGTGCCAGCAGATCGAGACAGGGGACCTCCTACGAGCAGTACTTC. Translated, it gives CASRSRQGTSYEQYF.